The entry below gives a single T cell receptor beta chain sequence along with its context. The method was immunoSEQ multiplex PCR; TCRdb's version includes in-frame clones alone and lacks a portion of them. The sample holds 100,000 to 150,000 clones, roughly 86% seen once. Time point in this sample: peripheral blood 6 weeks after treatment start. The sample originates from a study of PD-L1 blockade in urothelial cancer. The length of the CDR3 is 16 residues. V lost 0 bases to trimming and J lost 3 bases; unmatched junction nucleotides: 5. Germline loops: CDR1 MNHNS, CDR2 SASEGT. The J gene is TRBJ1-5, the V gene TRBV6-1; 7 bases fit TRBD1. The material was PBMCs, obtained around atezolizumab (anti-PD-L1) treatment. This clonotype originated in a man aged 50 to 59 with urothelial cancer. The chain's CDR3 is CASSEAADRANQPQHF. The CDR3 DNA reads TGTGCCAGCAGTGAAGCGGCAGACAGGGCCAATCAGCCCCAGCATTTT.